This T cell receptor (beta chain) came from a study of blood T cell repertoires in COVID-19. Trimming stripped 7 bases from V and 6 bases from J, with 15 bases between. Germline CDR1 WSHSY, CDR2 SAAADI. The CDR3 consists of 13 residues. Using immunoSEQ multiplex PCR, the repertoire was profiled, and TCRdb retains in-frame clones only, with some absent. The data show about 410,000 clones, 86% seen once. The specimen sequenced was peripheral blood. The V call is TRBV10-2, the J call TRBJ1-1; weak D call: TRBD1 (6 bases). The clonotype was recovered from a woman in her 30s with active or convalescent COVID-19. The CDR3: CASTPGQLSEAFF. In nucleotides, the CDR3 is TGCGCCAGCACGCCGGGACAACTGTCTGAAGCTTTCTTT.